The clone carrying this TCR beta chain was detected ten times or more. Antigen: not known. Time point indicated: newly diagnosed GD, antithyroid drugs for less than 3 months. PBMC RNA served as the TCR library source. With iRepertoire HTBI primers and Arm-PCR of CDR3 regions, TCR beta libraries were built. TCRdb passed the multiplex PCR reads through MiXCR, listing each CDR3 protein once. The top ten clones hold about 12% of a sample with 580,000 or so distinct CDR3 sequences, roughly a sixth of them seen once. This sample was taken from a study of regulatory T cells in long-lasting Graves disease. General study points: Relative to new patients (around 1,000), persistent patients exhibited greater sharing of public clonotypes (approximately 2,500). Persistent Graves' cases showed lower TCR diversity than newly diagnosed cases. Favoring TRBV28, TRBJ1-2 and TRBJ2-5 was a feature seen in persistent disease.

J gave up 8 bases and V 6 bases, and 11 bases lay outside the gene matches. This CDR3 region has 14 residues. These data also formed part of another study, on T cells in Graves' hyperthyroidism and ophthalmopathy.

The receptor was derived from a man younger than 30 with Graves disease. The V call is TRBV12-3 or TRBV12-4, the J call TRBJ2-7, with 9 bases identical to TRBD2. The starting material was peripheral blood mononuclear cells (PBMCs), obtained at new diagnosis, from a patient treated with antithyroid drugs. CDR3 region: CASSPGGGDRKQYF. In DNA form, the CDR3 reads TGTGCCAGCAGCCCGGGCGGGGGGGATAGGAAGCAGTACTTC.